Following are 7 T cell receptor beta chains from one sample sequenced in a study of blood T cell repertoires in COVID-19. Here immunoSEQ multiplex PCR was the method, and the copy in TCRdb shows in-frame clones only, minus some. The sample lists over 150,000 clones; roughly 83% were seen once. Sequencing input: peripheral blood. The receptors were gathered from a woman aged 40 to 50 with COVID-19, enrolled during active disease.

The CDR3: CASSKRENTGELFF. The CDR3 nucleotides read TGTGCCAGCAGCAAACGGGAAAACACCGGGGAGCTGTTTTTT. This chain joins TRBV21-1 and TRBJ2-2; the tabulated D call, TRBD2, remains unverified against the DNA. TRBV21-1 is a pseudogene. This CDR3 comprises 14 residues.

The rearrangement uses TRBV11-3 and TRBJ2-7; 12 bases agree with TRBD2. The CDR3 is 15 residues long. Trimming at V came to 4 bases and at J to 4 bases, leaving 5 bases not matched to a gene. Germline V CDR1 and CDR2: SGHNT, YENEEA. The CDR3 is CASSSTSGGHYEQYF. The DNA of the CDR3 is TGTGCCAGCAGCTCCACTAGCGGGGGGCATTACGAGCAGTACTTC.

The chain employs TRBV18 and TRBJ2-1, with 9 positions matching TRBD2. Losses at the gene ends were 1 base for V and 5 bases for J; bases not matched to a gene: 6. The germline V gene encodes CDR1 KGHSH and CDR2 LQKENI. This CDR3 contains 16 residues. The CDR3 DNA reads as TGTGCCAGCTCACCACTCGGCGGGGGGGCCCACAATGAGCAGTTCTTC. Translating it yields CASSPLGGGAHNEQFF.

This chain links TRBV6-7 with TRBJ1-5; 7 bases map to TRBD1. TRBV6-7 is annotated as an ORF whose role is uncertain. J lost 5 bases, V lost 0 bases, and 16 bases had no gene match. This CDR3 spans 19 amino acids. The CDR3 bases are TGTGCCAGCAGTTACTCGAGGGCTTCGACAGGGCACTCGGATCAGCCCCAGCATTTT. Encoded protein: CASSYSRASTGHSDQPQHF.

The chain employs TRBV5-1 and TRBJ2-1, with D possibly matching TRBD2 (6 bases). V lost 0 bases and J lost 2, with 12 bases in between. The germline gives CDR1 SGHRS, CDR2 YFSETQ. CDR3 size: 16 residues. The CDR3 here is CASSLDGGEPYNEQFF. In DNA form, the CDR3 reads TGCGCCAGCAGCTTGGATGGCGGGGAGCCCTACAATGAGCAGTTCTTC.

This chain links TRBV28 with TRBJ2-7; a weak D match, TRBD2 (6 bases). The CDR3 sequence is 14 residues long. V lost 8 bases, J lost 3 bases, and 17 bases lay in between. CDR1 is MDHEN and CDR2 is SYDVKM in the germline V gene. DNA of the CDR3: TGTGCCAGCGGACTAAGCCGACGGTTCTACGAGCAGTACTTC. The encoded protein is CASGLSRRFYEQYF.

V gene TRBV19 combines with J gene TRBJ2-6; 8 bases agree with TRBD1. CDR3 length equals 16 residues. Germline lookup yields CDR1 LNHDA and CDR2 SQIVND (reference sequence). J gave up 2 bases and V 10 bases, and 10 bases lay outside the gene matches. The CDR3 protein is CATQGQEGAGANVLTF. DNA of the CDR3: TGTGCCACCCAGGGACAGGAGGGGGCTGGGGCCAACGTCCTGACTTTC.